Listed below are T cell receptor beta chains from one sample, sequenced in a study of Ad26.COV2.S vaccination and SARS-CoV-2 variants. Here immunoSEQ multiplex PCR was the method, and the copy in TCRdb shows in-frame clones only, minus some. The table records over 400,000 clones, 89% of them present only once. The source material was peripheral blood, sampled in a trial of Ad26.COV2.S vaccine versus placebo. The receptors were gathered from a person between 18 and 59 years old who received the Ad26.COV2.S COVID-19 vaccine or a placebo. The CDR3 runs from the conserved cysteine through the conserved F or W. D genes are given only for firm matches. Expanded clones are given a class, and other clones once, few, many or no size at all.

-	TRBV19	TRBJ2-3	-	CASGRGRGTDTQYF	TGTGCCAGTGGGAGAGGGAGAGGCACAGATACGCAGTATTTT
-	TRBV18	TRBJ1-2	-	CASSSMVDYGYTF	TGTGCCAGTTCGAGTATGGTAGACTATGGCTACACCTTC
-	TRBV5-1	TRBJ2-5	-	CASSLVGEEETQYF	TGCGCCAGCAGCTTGGTAGGGGAGGAAGAGACCCAGTACTTC
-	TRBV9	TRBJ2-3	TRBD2	CASSGNSGRGTDTQYF	TGTGCCAGCAGCGGAAACAGCGGGAGAGGCACAGATACGCAGTATTTT
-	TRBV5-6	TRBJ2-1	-	CASSLGQLEQFF	TGTGCCAGCAGCTTGGGCCAGCTTGAGCAGTTCTTC
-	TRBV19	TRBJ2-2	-	CASSIQGTNTGELFF	TGTGCCAGTAGTATTCAAGGGACGAACACCGGGGAGCTGTTTTTT
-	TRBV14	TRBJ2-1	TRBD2	CASSQDWGLAEYNEQFF	TGTGCCAGCAGCCAAGATTGGGGACTAGCGGAGTACAATGAGCAGTTCTTC
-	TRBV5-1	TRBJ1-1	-	CASSLDIAGGDTEAFF	TGCGCCAGCAGCTTGGATATCGCAGGAGGTGACACTGAAGCTTTCTTT
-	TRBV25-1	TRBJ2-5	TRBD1	CASSDHRGYQETQYF	TGTGCCAGCAGTGATCACAGGGGTTACCAAGAGACCCAGTACTTC
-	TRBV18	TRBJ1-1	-	CASSPSEGSGTEAFF	TGTGCCAGCTCACCGTCCGAAGGGAGTGGCACTGAAGCTTTCTTT
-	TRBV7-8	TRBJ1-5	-	CASSIGRRTPQPQHF	TGTGCCAGCAGCATCGGACGGAGGACTCCTCAGCCCCAGCATTTT
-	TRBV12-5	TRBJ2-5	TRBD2	CASGIGLAGAQETQYF	TGTGCTAGTGGTATTGGACTAGCGGGGGCCCAAGAGACCCAGTACTTC
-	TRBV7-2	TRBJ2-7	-	CASSPRAGPSYEQYF	TGTGCCAGCAGCCCTCGCGCTGGACCGTCCTACGAGCAGTACTTC
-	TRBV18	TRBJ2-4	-	CASSPTVAKNIQYF	TGTGCCAGCTCACCTACAGTGGCCAAAAACATTCAGTACTTC
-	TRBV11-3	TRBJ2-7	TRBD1	CASSSYTGVEQYF	TGTGCCAGCAGTTCATACACAGGGGTCGAGCAGTACTTC
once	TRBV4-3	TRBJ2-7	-	CASSQAREIGTYEQYF	TGCGCCAGCAGCCAAGCTAGGGAGATCGGAACCTACGAGCAGTACTTC
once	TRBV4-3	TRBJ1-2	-	CASSQEMVGQGRSPLYNYGYTF	TGCGCCAGCAGCCAAGAAATGGTAGGGCAGGGGAGATCTCCTCTGTATAACTATGGCTACACCTTC
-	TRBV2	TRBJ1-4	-	CASSESPSGKLFF	TGTGCCAGCAGTGAAAGTCCCTCCGGGAAACTGTTTTTT
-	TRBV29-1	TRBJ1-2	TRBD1	CSDRQGAGGYTF	TGCAGCGACCGACAGGGGGCAGGTGGCTACACCTTC
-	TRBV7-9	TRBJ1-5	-	CASSLDTGWDNQPQHF	TGTGCCAGCAGCTTAGATACGGGTTGGGACAATCAGCCCCAGCATTTT
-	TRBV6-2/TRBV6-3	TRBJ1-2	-	CASSYVERSGGYTF	TGTGCCAGCAGTTACGTCGAGCGTTCGGGTGGCTACACCTTC
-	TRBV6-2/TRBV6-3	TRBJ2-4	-	CASSSPDTGLYIQYF	TGTGCCAGCAGTTCCCCAGACACTGGATTGTACATTCAGTACTTC
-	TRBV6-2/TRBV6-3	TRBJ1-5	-	CASSGSVSNQPQHF	TGTGCCAGCAGCGGGAGTGTAAGCAATCAGCCCCAGCATTTT
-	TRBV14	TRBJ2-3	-	CASSRELLPRRADTQYF	TGTGCCAGCAGCCGAGAACTGCTCCCCCGGCGTGCAGATACGCAGTATTTT
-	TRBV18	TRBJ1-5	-	CASSPPGRQGNQPQHF	TGTGCCAGCTCACCACCGGGGCGACAGGGCAATCAGCCCCAGCATTTT
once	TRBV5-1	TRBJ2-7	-	CASSLGHPYEQYF	TGCGCCAGCAGCTTGGGGCACCCCTACGAGCAGTACTTC
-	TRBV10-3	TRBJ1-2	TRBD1	CAISVGGQSNRYTF	TGTGCCATCAGTGTTGGGGGACAGTCTAATCGCTACACCTTC
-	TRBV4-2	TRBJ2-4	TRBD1	CASSDRTGGIIEDIQYF	TGTGCCAGCAGCGACAGGACAGGGGGCATCATAGAAGACATTCAGTACTTC
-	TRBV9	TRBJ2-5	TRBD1	CASSVAQGQQETQYF	TGTGCCAGCAGCGTCGCACAGGGACAGCAAGAGACCCAGTACTTC
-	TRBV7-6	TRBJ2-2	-	CASSSLVRGGGTGELFF	TGTGCCAGCAGCTCTTTGGTCAGGGGCGGAGGCACCGGGGAGCTGTTTTTT
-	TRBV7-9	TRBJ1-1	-	CASEELAGLNTEAFF	TGTGCCAGCGAAGAACTGGCGGGCCTGAACACTGAAGCTTTCTTT